This T cell receptor beta chain was sequenced during a study of control samples from healthy donors and cancer patients. Sequenced by immunoSEQ multiplex PCR; TCRdb stores in-frame clones only, minus some. The data hold 150,000 to 200,000 clones, with around 90% observed a single time. The trim removed 1 base at V and 0 bases at J, leaving 9 bases unmatched. Germline-derived CDR1 and CDR2 are SGHAT and FQNNGV. CDR3 size: 18 residues. The genes are TRBV11-2 and TRBJ1-3, with 7 bases aligning to TRBD1. The sample taken for sequencing was blood. This TCR was recovered from a woman in her thirties or forties in good health. Here the CDR3 reads CASSLGLGGGSSGNTIYF. CDR3 DNA sequence: TGTGCCAGCAGCTTAGGGCTCGGAGGGGGCTCCTCTGGAAACACCATATATTTT.